The 23 T cell receptor beta chains reported below all come from one sample, sequenced in a study of regulatory T cells in long-lasting Graves disease. The TCR beta library used iRepertoire HTBI primers with Arm-PCR amplification of CDR3. One entry per CDR3 protein, called by TCRdb with MiXCR from the multiplex PCR reads. The sample contains hundreds of thousands of distinct CDR3 sequences, around 20% of which appear only once. Time point: persistent/refractory GD, antithyroid drugs over 5 years with positive TRAb. Extracted RNA from PBMCs served as the source of the TCR library. Sequencing was performed on peripheral blood mononuclear cells (PBMCs), taken when the disease was refractory, from a patient treated with antithyroid drugs. The origin of the receptors is a female donor with Graves disease.

The table lists this clonotype with a few counts. The gene calls are TRBV5-1 and TRBJ2-7; 10 bases align to TRBD2. CDR1 and CDR2 (germline): SGHRS, YFSETQ. The CDR3 runs 15 residues. With V trimmed by 0 bases and J by 4 bases, 4 bases remained unmatched. As DNA, the CDR3 is TGCGCCAGCAGCTTGGGCCCTAGCGGGAGTTACGAGCAGTACTTC. It specifies CASSLGPSGSYEQYF.

The chain carries TRBV4-1 and TRBJ2-7; 9 nucleotides agree with TRBD2. CDR3 length equals 16 residues. The junction had 7 bases not matched to a gene; V was cut back by 0 bases and J by 4 bases. Per the germline V gene, CDR1 is MGHRA and CDR2 is YSYEKL. In DNA form, the CDR3 reads TGCGCCAGCAGCCAAGATCTTAGCGGGAGTTCTTACGAGCAGTACTTC. Protein product: CASSQDLSGSSYEQYF.

This chain joins TRBV24-1 and TRBJ2-7; 10 positions match TRBD1. V shed 4 bases and J 5 bases; nucleotides not matched to a gene: 4. The CDR3 is 14 residues long. The germline V gene encodes CDR1 KGHDR and CDR2 SFDVKD. The CDR3 sequence is CATSESGTGDEQYF. The CDR3 DNA reads TGTGCCACCAGTGAATCCGGGACAGGGGACGAGCAGTACTTC.

This clonotype was recorded many times. The chain employs TRBV20-1 and TRBJ1-5; D is undetermined. Germline values: CDR1 DFQATT, CDR2 SNEGSKA (reference sequence). CDR3 length: 13 residues. Trimming took 0 bases from V and 7 from J, leaving 10 bases between them. The CDR3: CSAREALQQPQHF. CDR3 nucleotides: TGCAGTGCTAGAGAGGCTCTGCAGCAGCCCCAGCATTTT.

The V call is TRBV30, the J call TRBJ1-1; no reliable D call. Germline loops: CDR1 GTSNPN, CDR2 SVGIG (reference sequence). The V end lost 5 bases, the J end lost 5 bases, and 15 bases lay between the germline ends. This CDR3 region has 13 residues. CDR3 residues: CAWSVTGITEAFF. For the CDR3, the DNA is TGTGCCTGGTCGGTTACCGGGATAACTGAAGCTTTCTTT.

This clonotype has just a few counts. CDR3 in amino acids: CASSWTASNEKLFF. The CDR3 DNA sequence: TGCGCCAGCAGTTGGACCGCTTCTAATGAAAAACTGTTTTTT. V gene TRBV5-1 combines with J gene TRBJ1-4; D not resolved. Germline V gene lookup returns CDR1 SGHRS and CDR2 YFSETQ. With 5 bases removed from V and 3 bases from J, the gap between germline ends came to 11 bases. This CDR3 has 14 amino acids.

A word on this clonotype: Sequence at one end of the junction differs from germline and may be a read error. This chain joins TRBV20-1 and TRBJ2-4; the match to TRBD2 covers 10 bases. The CDR3 is 14 amino acids. CDR1 is DFQATT, CDR2 SNEGSKA, per germline (reference sequence). The CDR3 coding sequence is TGCAGTGCAAACCTAGCGGGAGTGATGTACGAGCAGTGCTTC. Translation gives CSANLAGVMYEQCF.

The rearrangement joins TRBV29-1 to TRBJ1-2, with TRBD1 as a possible D gene (5 bases). V shed 3 bases and J shed 2 bases, with 13 bases lying between them. CDR3 size: 14 residues. Germline CDR1 is SQVTM and CDR2 is ANQGSEA. The CDR3 coding sequence is TGCAGCGTTGATACTCTCCGGGACAACTATGGCTACACCTTC. Amino acid sequence: CSVDTLRDNYGYTF. Full variable domain (rest looked up from reference TRBV29-1 and TRBJ1-2): SAVISQKPSRDICQRGTSLTIQCQVDSQVTMMFWYRQQPGQSLTLIATANQGSEATYESGFVIDKFPISRPNLTFSTLTVSNMSPEDSSIYLCSVDTLRDNYGYTFGSGTRLTVV.

J is TRBJ1-3 and V is TRBV4-1; possible D gene TRBD1, 5 bases. V was cut by 4 bases and J by 3 bases, with 13 bases left in between. This CDR3 comprises 15 residues. CDR1 MGHRA and CDR2 YSYEKL come from the germline V gene. DNA for the CDR3: TGCGCCAGCAGCCGATCTTACGGGGGTGGAAACACCATATATTTT. Translated, it gives CASSRSYGGGNTIYF.

This clonotype was recorded many times. The V gene is TRBV28, the J gene TRBJ1-1; 8 bases are shared with TRBD1. With 5 bases clipped from V and 1 base from J, the junction kept 9 bases outside the gene matches. Germline-derived CDR1 and CDR2 are MDHEN and SYDVKM. This CDR3 has 16 amino acids. The CDR3 here is CASSPRPGTGNTEAFF. CDR3 coding DNA: TGTGCCAGCAGTCCGAGACCCGGGACAGGGAACACTGAAGCTTTCTTT.

This clonotype was seen many times. The chain couples TRBV2 to TRBJ1-3; D not certain. This CDR3 is built from 13 residues. The V end was cut by 8 bases, the J end by 4 bases, with 12 bases between. CDR1 and CDR2 from the germline V gene are SNHLY and FYNNEI. The CDR3 sequence is CASVSGSGNTIYF. The CDR3 nucleotides are TGTGCCAGCGTAAGTGGATCCGGAAACACCATATATTTT.

Only a few counts were recorded for this clonotype. In DNA, the CDR3 is TGCGCCAGCAGCCAAGACGCCACCTACGAGCAGTACTTC. This sequence encodes CASSQDATYEQYF. The chain joins TRBV4-1 to TRBJ2-7; D unresolved. This CDR3 has 13 amino acids. Trimming pared 0 bases from V and 2 bases from J, leaving 5 bases between. Germline V lookup: CDR1 MGHRA, CDR2 YSYEKL.

The rearrangement links TRBV6-2 or TRBV6-3 to TRBJ2-2, with TRBD2 identical over 12 bases. Germline CDR1 is MNHEY and CDR2 is SVGEGT. The CDR3 has 15 amino acids. After removal of 8 bases from V and 5 bases from J, the junction contained 6 bases not matched to a gene. This CDR3 reads CASDKGTSGTGELFF. In DNA form, the CDR3 reads TGTGCCAGCGATAAGGGGACTAGCGGGACCGGGGAGCTGTTTTTT.

This clonotype was found many times. The rearrangement links TRBV7-2 to TRBJ2-7; no definite D call. V was trimmed by 1 base and J by 1 base, leaving 8 bases between them. The CDR3 loop spans 14 amino acids. Germline-derived CDR1 and CDR2 are SGHTA and FQGNSA. DNA of the CDR3: TGTGCCAGCAGCTTAGGTCTATCATCCTACGAGCAGTACTTC. Protein product: CASSLGLSSYEQYF.

This rearrangement joins TRBV20-1 to TRBJ1-1, with 7 bases aligning to TRBD1. This CDR3 comprises 16 residues. V shed 2 bases, J shed 1 base, and the junction held 10 bases outside the gene matches. Germline CDR1 reads DFQATT; CDR2 reads SNEGSKA (reference sequence). The chain's CDR3 is CSARPLTGRGNTEAFF. The CDR3 nucleotides are TGCAGTGCTAGACCTTTGACAGGGAGGGGGAACACTGAAGCTTTCTTT.

This clonotype has at least ten counts. The gene calls are TRBV7-2 and TRBJ2-5, with 8 bases identical to TRBD2. CDR1 is SGHTA and CDR2 is FQGNSA in the germline V gene. The CDR3 contains 16 residues. The ends lost 1 base at V and 2 bases at J; junction bases unmatched: 6. CDR3 sequence (DNA): TGTGCCAGCAGCTTAGGGCTAGCGGGCCCACAAGAGACCCAGTACTTC. It translates to CASSLGLAGPQETQYF.

The chain combines TRBV20-1 with TRBJ2-3, with TRBD2 matching 14 bases. V lost 3 bases, J lost 6 bases, and 2 bases stayed unmatched. The V gene's germline CDR1 is DFQATT and CDR2 SNEGSKA (reference sequence). The CDR3 has 14 amino acids. The CDR3 DNA sequence: TGCAGTGCTAGGGGACTAGCGGGAGTGGATACGCAGTATTTT. The encoded protein is CSARGLAGVDTQYF.

This clonotype was recorded at least ten times. The V call is TRBV6-1, the J call TRBJ1-1; D perhaps matches TRBD1 (6 bases). V was shortened by 6 bases and J by 1 base, with 18 bases between the two germline ends. The CDR3 contains 16 residues. Germline values: CDR1 MNHNS, CDR2 SASEGT. CDR3 DNA: TGTGCCAGCAGCCACAGACAGGAGGTAAAGAACACTGAAGCTTTCTTT. It specifies CASSHRQEVKNTEAFF.

The CDR3 coding sequence is TGTGCCAGCAGCAGACTAGCTGACGAGCAGTACTTC. This gives the protein CASSRLADEQYF. V gene TRBV6-1 combines with J gene TRBJ2-7; 7 bases match TRBD2. The CDR3 consists of 12 residues. The V segment lost 6 bases and the J segment 5 bases; nucleotides outside the gene matches: 4. Germline values: CDR1 MNHNS, CDR2 SASEGT.

A remark on this clonotype: A much bigger clone sits one base away, suggesting this may be a read error. V usage is TRBV12-3 or TRBV12-4 and J usage is TRBJ1-4; 7 nucleotides agree with TRBD1. The CDR3 loop spans 14 amino acids. The V gene end was trimmed by 7 bases and the J gene end by 6 bases; junction bases not matched to a gene: 8. CDR3 nucleotides: TGTGCCAGCAATCATATCGGACAGGATGAAAAACTGTTTTTT. Its protein product is CASNHIGQDEKLFF.

The chain couples TRBV9 to TRBJ2-5, with 8 bases matching TRBD1. The germline V gene has CDR1 SGDLS and CDR2 YYNGEE. The CDR3 extends over 14 amino acids. J lost 2 bases, V lost 3 bases, and 3 bases had no gene match. CDR3 nucleotide sequence: TGTGCCAGCAGCGCCCGGGACAGGCAAGAGACCCAGTACTTC. This gives the protein CASSARDRQETQYF.

The rearrangement links TRBV7-8 to TRBJ1-2, with D perhaps TRBD1 (5 bases). The CDR3 is 13 amino acids. Germline CDR1 and CDR2: SGHVS and FQNEAQ. V lost 5 bases and J 8 bases, leaving 15 bases between the germline ends. CDR3 nucleotides: TGTGCCAGCAGCCGATTGGACACCGCCGGCTACACCTTC. Translated, it gives CASSRLDTAGYTF.

V and J are TRBV5-1 and TRBJ1-1; D unresolved. Per the germline V gene, CDR1 is SGHRS and CDR2 is YFSETQ. V lost 7 bases and J lost 0, with 13 bases in between. The CDR3 is 14 residues long. DNA of the CDR3: TGCGCCAGCGCTCTCGACCAGATGAACACTGAAGCTTTCTTT. This codes for CASALDQMNTEAFF.